This T cell receptor beta chain came from a study of CD8 T cells in ankylosing spondylitis. Study results and caveats: A motif in TCR beta, a set of roughly 8 highly homologous variants, appeared characteristic of ankylosing spondylitis blood.

Turning to this clonotype: The antigen is not known.

Each CDR3 protein is one row after TCRdb ran MiXCR on the 5' RACE reads. The sample holds around 450,000 distinct CDR3 sequences; 26% are singletons and the top ten take 0.89%. This CDR3 spans 15 amino acids. Per the germline V gene, CDR1 is SGHRS and CDR2 is YFSETQ. V shed 6 bases and J shed 0 bases, with 15 bases lying between them. The clonotype originates from a male donor with ankylosing spondylitis. The chain couples TRBV5-1 to TRBJ1-2; D is undetermined. Source material: blood, either unsorted or a sorted T cell fraction (not recorded which). The CDR3 region has the DNA TGCGCCAGCAACCTAGAGGCTACAGCTAACTATGGCTACACCTTC. Encoded protein: CASNLEATANYGYTF.